What follows are 7 T cell receptor beta chains derived from one specimen sequenced in a study of blood T cell repertoires in COVID-19. Data came from immunoSEQ multiplex PCR; TCRdb stores just in-frame clones and leaves some out. The table lists 150,000 to 200,000 clones, around 81% of them singletons, with roughly 11% in the top ten. The specimen sequenced was peripheral blood. Receptors originate from a man in his sixties with active or convalescent COVID-19.

The rearrangement joins TRBV5-1 to TRBJ1-4, with D possibly being TRBD1 (5 bases). Looked up from germline, CDR1 is SGHRS and CDR2 is YFSETQ. CDR3 length: 15 amino acids. V gave up 5 bases and J gave up 0 bases, with 11 bases separating them. The CDR3 loop is CASRRTGATNEKLFF. In DNA, the CDR3 is TGCGCCAGCAGAAGAACAGGAGCAACTAATGAAAAACTGTTTTTT.

This chain links TRBV4-2 with TRBJ1-5; 11 nucleotides match TRBD1. Germline CDR1 reads LGHNA; CDR2 reads YNFKEQ. The CDR3 has 18 amino acids. V shed 0 bases and J 3 bases; nucleotides not matched to a gene: 7. CDR3: CASSQDAGTGGNNQPQHF. The CDR3, as DNA: TGTGCCAGCAGCCAAGATGCCGGGACAGGGGGAAACAATCAGCCCCAGCATTTT.

This rearrangement joins TRBV7-9 to TRBJ1-2; D not resolved. Trimming pared 4 bases from V and 1 base from J, leaving 10 bases between. This CDR3 is built from 14 residues. CDR1 is SEHNR, CDR2 FQNEAQ, per germline (reference sequence). In DNA form, the CDR3 reads TGTGCCAGCAGCTCATCCACAGTTAACTATGGCTACACCTTC. Translation gives CASSSSTVNYGYTF.

As concerns this clone: The same CDR3 can be traced to other DNA sequences in this sample. The rearrangement joins TRBV5-5 to TRBJ2-5, with D uncertain. The CDR3 has 11 amino acids. Germline CDR1 SGHKS, CDR2 YYEKEE (reference sequence). Trimming cost V 3 bases and J 2 bases, with 2 bases left between them. The DNA for the CDR3 is TGTGCCAGCAGCTCGCAAGAGACCCAGTACTTC. Its protein product is CASSSQETQYF.

This clone was counted a single time. Sequence at one end of the junction differs from germline and may be a read error. Here the CDR3 DNA reads TGTGCCAGCAGTCCCCTCGGGGGGCAGGGCAAACAGCCCCAGCATTTT. The encoded protein is CASSPLGGQGKQPQHF. The chain links TRBV28 to TRBJ1-5; weak D call: TRBD1 (6 bases). This CDR3 comprises 16 residues. CDR1 is MDHEN and CDR2 is SYDVKM in the germline V gene.

CDR3 sequence reads: CASSAQGYEQYF. The CDR3 DNA follows: TGTGCCAGCAGTGCCCAGGGTTACGAGCAGTACTTC. The chain combines TRBV2 with TRBJ2-7; TRBD1 is a possible D gene (5 bases). This CDR3 is 12 amino acids long. Germline CDR1 and CDR2: SNHLY and FYNNEI. Trimming took off 4 bases at V and 4 bases at J, with 8 bases between the two ends.

CDR3 coding DNA: TGTGCCAGCAGCTTAGTGGGTCAGGGGGTAGAGACCCAGTACTTC. It is translated as CASSLVGQGVETQYF. The rearrangement links TRBV7-9 to TRBJ2-5; 7 nucleotides match TRBD1. The CDR3 consists of 15 residues. V shed 1 base, J shed 4 bases, and the junction held 6 bases outside the gene matches. Germline CDR1 and CDR2: SEHNR and FQNEAQ (reference sequence).